The 22 T cell receptor beta chains below all came from one sample that was sequenced in a study of OX40 agonist ivuxolimab in advanced cancers. Assay used: immunoSEQ multiplex PCR; TCRdb lists only in-frame clones, some missing. The sample records over 25,000 clones, approximately 91% being singletons. The sample consisted of CD4+ or CD8+ T cells sorted from blood, taken in a trial of the OX40 agonist ivuxolimab. These receptors originate from an adult with an advanced solid tumor such as melanoma, head and neck, liver or kidney cancer.

This chain uses TRBV6-5 with TRBJ1-4, with D possibly TRBD1 on 6 matching bases. Trimming left V 3 bases short and J 3 bases short, with 11 bases between. The CDR3 runs to 15 residues. In germline, CDR1 is MNHEY, CDR2 SVGAGI. This CDR3 reads CASSYAGAANEKLFF. In DNA form, the CDR3 reads TGTGCCAGCAGTTATGCGGGGGCGGCTAATGAAAAACTGTTTTTT.

The chain uses TRBV7-9 and TRBJ2-1, with 9 bases fitting TRBD2. V lost 1 base to trimming and J lost 5 bases; unmatched junction nucleotides: 3. The V gene's germline CDR1 is SEHNR and CDR2 FQNEAQ (reference sequence). This CDR3 has 15 residues. CDR3 loop: CASSLGTSVNNEQFF. The CDR3 DNA reads as TGTGCCAGCAGCTTAGGGACTAGCGTTAACAATGAGCAGTTCTTC.

The J gene is TRBJ2-2, the V gene TRBV7-2; D gene unclear. The V end was cut by 1 base, the J end by 7 bases, with 4 bases between. Per germline, CDR1 SGHTA and CDR2 FQGNSA. The CDR3 spans 12 residues. The CDR3 DNA reads TGTGCCAGCAGCTTAGTCCACGGGGAGCTGTTTTTT. Its translation: CASSLVHGELFF.

This sequence joins TRBV13 and TRBJ1-1; D gene uncertain. The germline gives CDR1 PRHDT, CDR2 FYEKMQ (reference sequence). Between the trimmed V and J ends, which lost 5 bases and 4 bases, there was a span of 17 bases. This CDR3 contains 15 residues. CDR3 loop: CASSPPRTVTTEAFF. CDR3 DNA sequence: TGTGCCAGCAGCCCCCCACGTACCGTTACCACTGAAGCTTTCTTT.

The chain's CDR3 is CASSMGTGGYGYTF. The CDR3 DNA reads as TGTGCCAGTAGTATGGGTACAGGGGGTTATGGCTACACCTTC. This chain links TRBV19 with TRBJ1-2, with 8 bases that match TRBD1. Germline-derived CDR1 and CDR2 are LNHDA and SQIVND (reference sequence). V lost 3 bases and J lost 5; bases outside the gene matches: 5. This CDR3 contains 14 residues.

This chain uses TRBV2 with TRBJ1-2, with D possibly matching TRBD1 (6 bases). This CDR3 spans 15 amino acids. Per germline, CDR1 SNHLY and CDR2 FYNNEI. The germline V and J ends were trimmed by 2 bases and 7 bases, with 17 bases remaining between them. CDR3 DNA: TGTGCCAGCAGTGAATCGTTAGGGGGAAAGGGTGGCTACACCTTC. Protein product: CASSESLGGKGGYTF.

The count of this clone is one. The V gene is TRBV6-6, the J gene TRBJ1-1; D is possibly TRBD1 (5 bases). The CDR3 contains 15 residues. The V gene's germline CDR1 is MNHNY and CDR2 SVGAGI (reference sequence). V was pared by 2 bases and J by 1 base, with 11 bases between. CDR3 bases: TGTGCCAGCAGTTACCGTCAGGGAACGAACACTGAAGCTTTCTTT. It encodes CASSYRQGTNTEAFF.

The rearrangement uses TRBV15 and TRBJ2-3, with D perhaps matching TRBD2 (5 bases). Germline CDR1 LNHNV, CDR2 YYDKDF (reference sequence). This CDR3 has 15 residues. Trimming removed 2 bases at V and 2 bases at J, with 11 bases between. DNA for the CDR3: TGTGCCACCAGCAGACCCTGGGGAGACACAGATACGCAGTATTTT. This encodes CATSRPWGDTDTQYF.

CDR3 sequence: CASSLTLNTEAFF. CDR3 DNA sequence: TGTGCCAGCAGTTTAACCCTGAACACTGAAGCTTTCTTT. The chain uses TRBV27 and TRBJ1-1; D call uncertain. Germline assignment: CDR1 MNHEY and CDR2 SMNVEV (reference sequence). Trimming stripped 2 bases from V and 0 bases from J, with 4 bases between. This CDR3 is built from 13 residues.

DNA of the CDR3: TGTGCCAGCAGTGTTCAGGGCCATAATGAAAAACTGTTTTTT. This encodes CASSVQGHNEKLFF. The rearrangement uses TRBV6-5 and TRBJ1-4; D might be TRBD1 (5 bases). The V end lost 5 bases, the J end lost 4 bases, and 11 bases lay between the germline ends. Germline assignment: CDR1 MNHEY and CDR2 SVGAGI. The CDR3 runs to 14 residues.

This chain connects TRBV5-4 to TRBJ2-7; 9 positions match TRBD1. Unmatched junction bases numbered 6, after V lost 8 bases and J lost 3 bases. Per the germline V gene, CDR1 is SGHNT and CDR2 is YYREEE (reference sequence). The CDR3 runs 13 residues. CDR3: CARSGQGNYEQYF. CDR3 DNA: TGTGCCAGATCGGGACAGGGAAACTACGAGCAGTACTTC.

The chain recombines TRBV7-2 with TRBJ2-7, with a possible D match to TRBD1 (5 bases). The CDR3 has 12 amino acids. Germline V gene data show CDR1 as SGHTA and CDR2 as FQGNSA. Trimming removed 3 bases from V and 6 bases from J, with 9 bases in between. The CDR3 DNA follows: TGTGCCAGCAGCTTTTATGGGGCCGAGCAGTACTTC. Translated, it gives CASSFYGAEQYF.

The rearrangement uses TRBV4-3 and TRBJ2-7; D perhaps matches TRBD2 (6 bases). CDR1 is LGHNA, CDR2 YSLEER, per germline. Trimming removed 1 base at V and 3 bases at J, with 13 bases between. This CDR3 has 15 amino acids. In DNA, the CDR3 is TGCGCCAGCAGCCAAGCCTTAGCGGCTTACTACGAGCAGTACTTC. Its protein product is CASSQALAAYYEQYF.

This clone was seen just once. The V call is TRBV5-6, the J call TRBJ2-1; no clear D. Trimming shortened V by 1 base and J by 9 bases, and 11 bases separated the two germline ends. This CDR3 spans 13 amino acids. Germline V gene sequence: CDR1 SGHDT, CDR2 YYEEEE. CDR3 DNA sequence: TGTGCCAGCAGCTTGATGTTGCAGATTGAGCAGTTCTTC. Amino acid sequence: CASSLMLQIEQFF.

The chain carries TRBV2 and TRBJ2-1; perhaps D is TRBD1 or TRBD2 (6 bases each). Germline V lookup: CDR1 SNHLY, CDR2 FYNNEI. The CDR3 extends over 15 amino acids. V shed 3 bases and J shed 3 bases, with 12 bases lying between them. The CDR3 reads CASSEWGANYNEQFF. CDR3 nucleotides: TGTGCCAGCAGTGAGTGGGGGGCGAACTACAATGAGCAGTTCTTC.

In its sample, this clone was seen once. The rearrangement uses TRBV6-5 and TRBJ1-4; D ambiguous. From germline, CDR1 is MNHEY and CDR2 SVGAGI. Trimming shortened V by 0 bases and J by 11 bases, and 4 bases separated the two germline ends. CDR3 length: 11 residues. The CDR3, as DNA: TGTGCCAGCAGTTACTCCGGGAAACTGTTTTTT. Its protein product is CASSYSGKLFF.

The chain links TRBV6-1 to TRBJ2-7; tentatively, D is TRBD2 (5 bases). Trimming shortened V by 3 bases and J by 3 bases, and 15 bases separated the two germline ends. Germline CDR1 MNHNS, CDR2 SASEGT. The CDR3 runs to 15 residues. CDR3 coding DNA: TGTGCCAGCAGTGACGGCGGCGGGCCCGGCTACGAGCAGTACTTC. It encodes CASSDGGGPGYEQYF.

The chain is built from TRBV5-6 and TRBJ2-5; TRBD2 agrees at 10 bases. The CDR3 runs 15 residues. V lost 1 base to trimming and J lost 4 bases; unmatched junction nucleotides: 4. Germline CDR1 reads SGHDT; CDR2 reads YYEEEE. CDR3 nucleotide sequence: TGTGCCAGCAGCTTGTTCCTAGCGGGGGTAGAGACCCAGTACTTC. Its protein is CASSLFLAGVETQYF.

The table lists this clone with a count of one. The J gene is TRBJ1-2, the V gene TRBV6-1; D unresolved. Germline V gene lookup returns CDR1 MNHNS and CDR2 SASEGT. Between the trimmed V and J ends, which lost 3 bases and 4 bases, there was a span of 6 bases. The CDR3 consists of 12 residues. The CDR3 sequence is CASSDLTYGYTF. The CDR3 nucleotides are TGTGCCAGCAGTGACCTAACCTATGGCTACACCTTC.

V is TRBV7-9 and J is TRBJ1-1; possible D gene TRBD1, 5 bases. V lost 5 bases, J lost 6 bases, and 10 bases lay in between. The germline V gene has CDR1 SEHNR and CDR2 FQNEAQ (reference sequence). This CDR3 contains 12 residues. The CDR3 nucleotides read TGTGCCAGCAGCCTCGGGGGGTCTGAAGCTTTCTTT. Translation: CASSLGGSEAFF.

V gene TRBV10-2 combines with J gene TRBJ2-1, with D possibly matching TRBD2 (7 bases). Germline CDR1 and CDR2: WSHSY and SAAADI. Trimming took off 6 bases at V and 7 bases at J, with 19 bases between the two ends. The length of the CDR3 is 15 residues. The CDR3 DNA sequence: TGCGCCAGCAGGACCTCTGGGGGGGCCGGGAATGAGCAGTTCTTC. It codes for CASRTSGGAGNEQFF.

The chain has TRBV6-6 and TRBJ2-7; perhaps TRBD1 as D (6 bases). Trimming took off 3 bases at V and 6 bases at J, with 9 bases between the two ends. This CDR3 is built from 12 residues. Germline CDR1 and CDR2: MNHNY and SVGAGI (reference sequence). The CDR3 protein is CASSYARGEQYF. The CDR3 bases are TGTGCCAGCAGTTATGCCAGGGGCGAGCAGTACTTC.